This passage covers 10 T cell receptor beta chains from one sample sequenced in a study of regulatory T cells in long-lasting Graves disease. Time point noted: persistent/refractory GD, antithyroid drugs over 5 years with positive TRAb. PBMC-derived RNA was used for the TCR library. Researchers made TCR beta libraries by using iRepertoire HTBI primers and running Arm-PCR on CDR3 regions. TCRdb passed the multiplex PCR reads through MiXCR, listing each CDR3 protein once. The sample includes 420,000 or so distinct CDR3 sequences, about 25% of them seen just once. Here the sequenced sample was peripheral blood mononuclear cells (PBMCs), taken when the disease was refractory, from a patient treated with antithyroid drugs. The receptors were sampled from a female donor with Graves disease.

This clonotype was detected many times. The rearrangement links TRBV6-1 to TRBJ2-5, with D perhaps given as TRBD1 or TRBD2 (5 bases each). Trimming cost V 6 bases and J 7 bases, with 18 bases left between them. The germline V gene has CDR1 MNHNS and CDR2 SASEGT. CDR3 size: 14 residues. CDR3 coding DNA: TGTGCCAGCAGAGAACAAGGACGTGGGGGGACCCAGTACTTC. It codes for CASREQGRGGTQYF.

This clonotype occurred a few times. The rearrangement joins TRBV15 to TRBJ1-3; no reliable D call. Per the germline V gene, CDR1 is LNHNV and CDR2 is YYDKDF (reference sequence). This CDR3 is built from 16 residues. V was pared by 2 bases and J by 0 bases, with 11 bases between. For the CDR3, the DNA is TGTGCCACCAGCAGAACGGGCCTAAGCTCTGGAAACACCATATATTTT. As protein: CATSRTGLSSGNTIYF.

This clonotype was counted many times. The genes are TRBV6-1 and TRBJ2-2, with D perhaps matching TRBD1 or TRBD2 (5 bases each). The CDR3 runs 15 residues. The germline V and J ends were trimmed by 3 bases and 3 bases, with 11 bases remaining between them. Germline loops: CDR1 MNHNS, CDR2 SASEGT. CDR3 residues: CASSEGETDTGELFF. The CDR3 nucleotides read TGTGCCAGCAGTGAGGGGGAAACGGACACCGGGGAGCTGTTTTTT.

This rearrangement joins TRBV28 to TRBJ2-1; D gene ambiguous. CDR3 length: 15 amino acids. Germline V CDR1 and CDR2: MDHEN, SYDVKM. Trimming took off 3 bases at V and 0 bases at J, with 9 bases between the two ends. The CDR3: CASSLTLSSYNEQFF. Here the CDR3 DNA reads TGTGCCAGCAGTTTGACACTGAGCTCCTACAATGAGCAGTTCTTC.

There are many counts of this clonotype. The chain combines TRBV27 with TRBJ1-6; D unclear. Trimming shortened V by 0 bases and J by 10 bases, and 13 bases separated the two germline ends. Per germline, CDR1 MNHEY and CDR2 SMNVEV (reference sequence). The CDR3 has 15 residues. The CDR3 region is CASSLSEGNGSPLHF. The CDR3 DNA is TGTGCCAGCAGTTTATCGGAAGGGAACGGGTCACCCCTCCACTTT.

This clonotype showed up just a few times. This chain uses TRBV9 with TRBJ2-1, with 7 bases lining up with TRBD2. V shed 0 bases, J shed 2 bases, and the junction held 5 bases outside the gene matches. This CDR3 comprises 16 residues. Germline assignment: CDR1 SGDLS and CDR2 YYNGEE. In DNA, the CDR3 is TGTGCCAGCAGCGTAGATGGGAGCGGGACCTACAATGAGCAGTTCTTC. This translates into CASSVDGSGTYNEQFF.

This clonotype was counted a single time. The chain has TRBV7-2 and TRBJ2-2; D not resolved. The length of the CDR3 is 13 residues. The germline V gene has CDR1 SGHTA and CDR2 FQGNSA. Trimming pared 4 bases from V and 6 bases from J, leaving 9 bases between. CDR3 loop: CASSSPMAGELFF. The CDR3 DNA sequence: TGTGCCAGCAGCTCCCCAATGGCCGGGGAGCTGTTTTTT.

This chain joins TRBV29-1 and TRBJ2-2; 8 bases align to TRBD2. CDR1 and CDR2 (germline): SQVTM, ANQGSEA. The CDR3 length is 15 residues. V shed 7 bases and J 4 bases; nucleotides not matched to a gene: 11. This CDR3 reads CSAYTGGAGTGELFF. The CDR3 DNA reads TGCAGCGCCTACACGGGGGGGGCGGGCACCGGGGAGCTGTTTTTT.

As concerns this clonotype: This clone may be a read error of a much larger clone one base away. V is TRBV6-2 or TRBV6-3 and J is TRBJ1-1, with 7 bases identical to TRBD1. The ends lost 6 bases at V and 1 base at J; junction bases unmatched: 5. Germline V gives CDR1 MNHEY, CDR2 SVGEGT. The CDR3 runs to 14 residues. The CDR3 is CASRTGTENTEAFF. Written as DNA, the CDR3 is TGTGCCAGCAGGACCGGGACAGAGAACACTGAAGCTTTCTTT.

In this sample, this clonotype turned up a few times. V gene TRBV6-1 combines with J gene TRBJ1-1; 7 bases agree with TRBD1. The CDR3 totals 15 residues. With V trimmed by 4 bases and J by 6 bases, 11 bases remained unmatched. Germline V gives CDR1 MNHNS, CDR2 SASEGT. The DNA for the CDR3 is TGTGCCAGCAGTGCCATAGGAGGGGGCAATGCTGAAGCTTTCTTT. It yields the protein CASSAIGGGNAEAFF.